The clone carrying this T cell receptor beta chain was seen ten or more times. These data are taken from a study of T-cell memory formation after mild COVID-19. Study summary: Clusters of TCRs were largely donor specific.

TCRdb called the 5' RACE reads again in MiXCR, with one record for every CDR3 protein. The profile shows a few hundred thousand distinct CDR3 sequences, roughly 17% of them singletons. The CDR3 loop spans 14 amino acids. The germline V gene has CDR1 SEHNR and CDR2 FQNEAQ (reference sequence). V was trimmed by 5 bases and J by 4 bases, leaving 13 bases between them. V usage is TRBV7-9 and J usage is TRBJ2-3; D uncertain. Sequenced: PBMCs or a T cell subset sorted from them (not recorded which). The source is a man aged 18 to 29 who had mild COVID-19 (a few samples of this study predate the infection). Cell type and time point are not known. The CDR3 region is CASSNLWNPDTQYF. The CDR3, as DNA: TGTGCCAGCAGCAACCTTTGGAACCCAGATACGCAGTATTTT.